This TCR beta chain was sequenced in a study of T cells in Graves' hyperthyroidism and ophthalmopathy. This clonotype occurred a few times. Its matching antigen is unknown. The sample of blood was obtained at first hyperthyroidism diagnosis (before any ophthalmopathy symptoms). Study findings and constraints: Most thyroid clonotypes that were expanded above 0.001 also turned up in blood.

The CDR3 is made up of 15 amino acids. V lost 2 bases to trimming and J lost 7 bases, with 17 bases between them. Germline V gene sequence: CDR1 SQVTM, CDR2 ANQGSEA. It was RNA transcripts that yielded the amplified TCR beta CDR3 regions. A first-round RT-PCR of the TCR CDR3 used the HTBI primer set. Using its own MiXCR run on the multiplex PCR reads, TCRdb lists one record per CDR3 protein. Of around 350,000 distinct CDR3 sequences listed, less than 20% are singletons. This clonotype was obtained from a woman aged 18-29 years with Graves' hyperthyroidism that later progressed to Graves' ophthalmopathy. The sample taken for sequencing was blood. The chain carries TRBV29-1 and TRBJ2-2; unclear D gene. CDR3 bases: TGCAGCGTTGAATTGGTCGTCGGCACCAACGGGGAGCTGTTTTTT. Translating it yields CSVELVVGTNGELFF.